The 4 T cell receptor beta chains presented below share a single source sample, sequenced in a study of Graves' ophthalmopathy and Graves' hyperthyroidism. RNA transcripts were the template, and TCR beta CDR3 regions were amplified from them. Scientists carried out first-round RT-PCR using HTBI primers and then a second-round multiplex PCR. Using its own MiXCR run on the multiplex PCR reads, TCRdb lists one record per CDR3 protein. The sample has 300,000 to 400,000 distinct CDR3 sequences; about 18% are singletons. What was sequenced was peripheral blood. Receptors originate from an adult woman with stable Graves' hyperthyroidism.

This clonotype was seen only a few times. This rearrangement joins TRBV11-2 to TRBJ2-7; D unresolved. Germline V CDR1 and CDR2: SGHAT, FQNNGV. The CDR3 is made up of 13 amino acids. Trimming pared 1 base from V and 4 bases from J, leaving 8 bases between. The CDR3 region is CASSLGFPYEQYF. As DNA, the CDR3 is TGTGCCAGCAGCTTAGGATTCCCTTACGAGCAGTACTTC.

This clonotype was observed at least ten times. The chain employs TRBV19 and TRBJ1-5; D not certain. CDR3 length: 15 amino acids. Germline CDR1 is LNHDA and CDR2 is SQIVND (reference sequence). With 1 base removed from V and 5 bases from J, the gap between germline ends came to 12 bases. The CDR3 sequence is CASSIGRFSDQPQHF. CDR3 DNA: TGTGCCAGTAGTATAGGAAGGTTTTCCGATCAGCCCCAGCATTTT. Using reference TRBV19 and TRBJ1-5 for the parts outside the CDR3, the full variable domain is DGGITQSPKYLFRKEGQNVTLSCEQNLNHDAMYWYRQDPGQGLRLIYYSQIVNDFQKGDIAEGYSVSREKKESFPLTVTSAQKNPTAFYLCASSIGRFSDQPQHFGDGTRLSIL.

This clonotype has at least ten counts. The J gene is TRBJ1-2, the V gene TRBV28; 11 nucleotides match TRBD1. The V gene end was trimmed by 6 bases and the J gene end by 3 bases; junction bases not matched to a gene: 9. This CDR3 is 16 amino acids long. Germline V gives CDR1 MDHEN, CDR2 SYDVKM. This chain's CDR3 is CASRAHGGQGDYGYTF. The CDR3 DNA reads TGTGCCAGCAGGGCCCATGGGGGACAGGGGGACTATGGCTACACCTTC.

This clonotype occurred many times. V gene TRBV18 combines with J gene TRBJ1-1, with D perhaps TRBD1 (5 bases). In germline, CDR1 is KGHSH, CDR2 LQKENI. The V and J ends lost 0 bases and 4 bases respectively, with 9 bases between them. The CDR3 is 14 residues long. The CDR3 DNA reads as TGTGCCAGCTCACCACCGGTCGGGGGCACTGAAGCTTTCTTT. As protein: CASSPPVGGTEAFF.